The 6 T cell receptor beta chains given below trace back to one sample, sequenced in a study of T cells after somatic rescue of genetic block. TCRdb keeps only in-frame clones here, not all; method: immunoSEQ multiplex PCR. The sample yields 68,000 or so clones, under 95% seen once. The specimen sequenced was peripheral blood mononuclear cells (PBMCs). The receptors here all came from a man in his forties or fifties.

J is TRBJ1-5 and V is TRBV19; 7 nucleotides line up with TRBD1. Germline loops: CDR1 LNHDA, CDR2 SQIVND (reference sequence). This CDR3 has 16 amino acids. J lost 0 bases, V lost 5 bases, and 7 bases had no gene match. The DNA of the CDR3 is TGTGCCAGTAGTGCCTCCGGGACAGCTAGCAATCAGCCCCAGCATTTT. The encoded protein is CASSASGTASNQPQHF.

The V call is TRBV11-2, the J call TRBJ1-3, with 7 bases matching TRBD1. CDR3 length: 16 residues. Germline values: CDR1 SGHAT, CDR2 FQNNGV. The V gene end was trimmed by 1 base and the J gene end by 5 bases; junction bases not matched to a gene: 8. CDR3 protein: CASSLVRDSHRNTIYF. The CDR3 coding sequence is TGTGCCAGCAGCTTAGTCCGGGACAGCCATAGAAACACCATATATTTT.

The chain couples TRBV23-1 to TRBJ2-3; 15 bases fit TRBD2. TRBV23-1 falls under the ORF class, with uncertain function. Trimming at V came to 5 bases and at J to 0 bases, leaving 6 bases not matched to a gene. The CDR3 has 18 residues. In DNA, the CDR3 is TGCGCCAGCAGTGCACGGACTAGCGGGAGGGTAAGCACAGATACGCAGTATTTT. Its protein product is CASSARTSGRVSTDTQYF.

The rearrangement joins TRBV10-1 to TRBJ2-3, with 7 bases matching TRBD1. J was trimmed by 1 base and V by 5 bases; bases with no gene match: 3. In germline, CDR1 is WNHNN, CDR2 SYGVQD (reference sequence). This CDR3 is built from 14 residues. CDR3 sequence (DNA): TGCGCCAGCAGTACAGACAGGGGCACAGATACGCAGTATTTT. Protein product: CASSTDRGTDTQYF.

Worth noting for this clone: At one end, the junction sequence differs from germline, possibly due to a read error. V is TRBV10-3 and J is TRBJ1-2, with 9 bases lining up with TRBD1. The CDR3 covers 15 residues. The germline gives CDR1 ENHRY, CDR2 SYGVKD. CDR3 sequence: CASSYAPTGGYGYTF. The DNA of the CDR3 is TGTGCCAGCAGTTACGCGCCGACAGGGGGCTATGGCTACACCTTC.

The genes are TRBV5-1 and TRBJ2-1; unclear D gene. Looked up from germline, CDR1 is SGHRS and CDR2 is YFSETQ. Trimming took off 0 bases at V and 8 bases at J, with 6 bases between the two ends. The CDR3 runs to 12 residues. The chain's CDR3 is CASSLANDEQFF. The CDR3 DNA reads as TGCGCCAGCAGCTTGGCCAACGATGAGCAGTTCTTC.